The following is a T cell receptor beta chain sequence with its context. Its target is not known. TEMRA cells were FACS-enriched, unlike CD8+ and CD4+ T cells, which were negatively isolated. This entry is derived from a study of CD8 T cells in Susac syndrome. Whole-study findings and limits: In Susac patients, clonal expansion was not detected in CD4+ cells.

With random hexamers, 0.5 to 1 ug RNA was reverse transcribed. MiXCR, run by TCRdb on the immunoSEQ multiplex PCR reads, gives a single entry per CDR3 protein. Of over 130,000 distinct CDR3 sequences listed, approximately 95% are singletons. This CDR3 is 15 amino acids long. The ends were cut back, 6 bases at V and 8 bases at J, with 22 bases in the middle. The germline CDR1 and CDR2 sequences are MNHEY and SMNVEV (reference sequence). Sequenced: CD4+ T cells from PBMCs. This TCR came from a human donor with Susac syndrome. The J gene is TRBJ1-2, the V gene TRBV27, with TRBD1 as a possible D gene (6 bases). CDR3 residues: CASSPYRVSAGGYTF. Here the CDR3 DNA reads TGTGCCAGCAGCCCGTACAGGGTCTCGGCAGGGGGCTACACCTTC.